One sample yielded the 23 T cell receptor beta chains listed below, sequenced in a study of shared clonotypes between healthy human individuals. Produced via immunoSEQ multiplex PCR; TCRdb's table is partial and in-frame only. The sample includes around 1.4 million clones, just under 99% of them seen just once. Sequenced: naive CD4+ T cells sorted from blood. Subset noted: CD45RA+ positively selected. These receptors originate from a man aged 25 to 45 in good health.

The J gene is TRBJ2-7, the V gene TRBV12-2; the tabulated D call, TRBD1, remains unverified against the DNA. TRBV12-2 counts as a pseudogene. The CDR3 sequence is 17 residues long. The CDR3 DNA reads TGTGCAAGTCGCTTAGGGAGAGGGGGACAGGGGGTTTACGAGCAGTACTTC. Protein sequence: CASRLGRGGQGVYEQYF.

This chain links TRBV2 with TRBJ2-3; D might be TRBD2 (6 bases). The ends were cut back, 6 bases at V and 4 bases at J, with 20 bases in the middle. Germline CDR1 is SNHLY and CDR2 is FYNNEI. The CDR3 is 16 amino acids. CDR3 protein: CASSAPGRGAPDTQYF. CDR3 bases: TGTGCCAGCAGCGCCCCCGGGAGAGGGGCGCCAGATACGCAGTATTTT.

The chain joins TRBV2 to TRBJ1-4; D not resolved. Germline lookup yields CDR1 SNHLY and CDR2 FYNNEI. With 7 bases removed from V and 4 bases from J, the gap between germline ends came to 16 bases. The CDR3 runs 15 residues. The CDR3 bases are TGTGCCAGCAAGCGTAGAGTAAACTATAATGAAAAACTGTTTTTT. Translation gives CASKRRVNYNEKLFF.

The chain uses TRBV27 and TRBJ2-1; a weak D match, TRBD1 (6 bases). From germline, CDR1 is MNHEY and CDR2 SMNVEV (reference sequence). The CDR3 is 14 amino acids. V lost 3 bases to trimming and J lost 8 bases, with 14 bases between them. As DNA, the CDR3 is TGTGCCAGCAGTTTCCACAGGGTCGCGGATGAGCAGTTCTTC. It is translated as CASSFHRVADEQFF.

The V gene is TRBV15, the J gene TRBJ2-7, with D uncertain. V lost 0 bases to trimming and J lost 3 bases, with 21 bases between them. Germline V gene data show CDR1 as LNHNV and CDR2 as YYDKDF (reference sequence). CDR3 length: 18 amino acids. CDR3 protein: CATSRDSPGVDSNYEQYF. The DNA of the CDR3 is TGTGCCACCAGCAGAGACAGCCCCGGCGTAGACTCCAACTACGAGCAGTACTTC.

CDR3 sequence (DNA): TGTGCCAGCAGTTCGGTGGGGGATCAGCCCCAGCATTTT. Encoded protein: CASSSVGDQPQHF. The chain employs TRBV6-5 and TRBJ1-5; possible D gene TRBD1, 5 bases. CDR1 and CDR2 (germline): MNHEY, SVGAGI. Deletions cut 4 bases from V and 5 bases from J, with 9 bases between. CDR3 length: 13 residues.

As to this clone: The same CDR3 also results from other DNA sequences found in this sample. The chain combines TRBV7-2 with TRBJ1-1, with 10 nucleotides matching TRBD1. With 5 bases clipped from V and 4 bases from J, the junction kept 1 base outside the gene matches. The CDR3 spans 13 residues. In germline, CDR1 is SGHTA, CDR2 FQGNSA. DNA of the CDR3: TGTGCCAGCAGCAGGACAGGGGGCACTGAAGCTTTCTTT. It encodes CASSRTGGTEAFF.

The chain is built from TRBV18 and TRBJ2-7; 7 bases line up with TRBD1. V gave up 4 bases and J gave up 6 bases; unmatched junction bases: 9. Germline V CDR1 and CDR2: KGHSH, LQKENI. This CDR3 region has 14 residues. The CDR3 nucleotides are TGTGCCAGCTCACTAAGTAGACAGGGACGCGAGCAGTACTTC. Its protein product is CASSLSRQGREQYF.

The chain recombines TRBV7-2 with TRBJ2-7, with 8 bases lining up with TRBD2. V was pared by 6 bases and J by 11 bases, with 12 bases of the junction left unmatched. The CDR3 extends over 13 amino acids. The V gene's germline CDR1 is SGHTA and CDR2 FQGNSA. Here the CDR3 reads CASSIEPGLEEYF. The CDR3 DNA follows: TGTGCCAGCAGTATTGAACCGGGACTAGAGGAGTACTTC.

The chain has TRBV27 and TRBJ1-2; a possible D gene is TRBD1 (6 bases). Trimming cost V 2 bases and J 4 bases, with 11 bases left between them. Per the germline V gene, CDR1 is MNHEY and CDR2 is SMNVEV (reference sequence). CDR3 length: 14 amino acids. The CDR3 DNA sequence: TGTGCCAGCAGTTTACGGGGGGCGCTCTATGGCTACACCTTC. The encoded protein is CASSLRGALYGYTF.

This clone has only one observation. The chain is built from TRBV7-7 and TRBJ2-2; the D gene is possibly TRBD2 (6 bases). Germline CDR1 and CDR2: SSHAT and FNYEAQ (reference sequence). Trimming stripped 1 base from V and 5 bases from J, with 8 bases between. The CDR3 has 14 residues. The CDR3 nucleotides are TGTGCCAGCAGCTTAGGACTAGTAACCGGGGAGCTGTTTTTT. Translation: CASSLGLVTGELFF.

The chain recombines TRBV4-1 with TRBJ1-1; TRBD1 matches 8 bases. The CDR3 loop spans 14 amino acids. Trimming cost V 2 bases and J 3 bases; bases outside gene matches: 2. Germline V gene lookup returns CDR1 MGHRA and CDR2 YSYEKL. The CDR3 loop is CASSQMTGDTEAFF. For the CDR3, the DNA is TGCGCCAGCAGCCAAATGACAGGGGACACTGAAGCTTTCTTT.

DNA of the CDR3: TGTGCCAGCAGTGACCTCCGGACTAGCGGGAGCACAGATACGCAGTATTTT. This encodes CASSDLRTSGSTDTQYF. The chain combines TRBV25-1 with TRBJ2-3, with 11 bases lining up with TRBD2. Germline values: CDR1 MGHDK, CDR2 SYGVNS. J was trimmed by 0 bases and V by 3 bases; bases with no gene match: 5. CDR3 length: 17 amino acids.

The rearrangement joins TRBV14 to TRBJ2-7; D ambiguous. This CDR3 contains 13 residues. The V end lost 7 bases, the J end lost 4 bases, and 14 bases lay between the germline ends. Germline V gene sequence: CDR1 SGHDN, CDR2 FVKESK. The CDR3 DNA sequence: TGTGCCAGCACCGCTACGTCCGGGTACGAGCAGTACTTC. It encodes CASTATSGYEQYF.

V is TRBV6-4 and J is TRBJ2-1; 9 bases map to TRBD2. V lost 0 bases to trimming and J lost 12 bases; unmatched junction nucleotides: 9. The germline V gene encodes CDR1 MRHNA and CDR2 SNTAGT. The CDR3 spans 15 residues. This chain's CDR3 is CASSDSGLALSRQFF. DNA of the CDR3: TGTGCCAGCAGTGACTCGGGACTAGCCCTATCAAGGCAGTTCTTC.

The rearrangement links TRBV10-2 to TRBJ1-2; D unclear. Germline values: CDR1 WSHSY, CDR2 SAAADI. The CDR3 has 13 amino acids. Trimming removed 6 bases from V and 3 bases from J, with 11 bases in between. The CDR3 reads CASRVPGDYGYTF. CDR3 in DNA: TGCGCCAGCAGGGTCCCGGGAGACTATGGCTACACCTTC.

This clone was observed once. The chain couples TRBV5-1 to TRBJ2-5, with TRBD2 identical over 10 bases. Losses at the gene ends were 3 bases for V and 0 bases for J; bases not matched to a gene: 11. The germline V gene encodes CDR1 SGHRS and CDR2 YFSETQ. The CDR3 totals 18 residues. The chain's CDR3 is CASSYFPSGRAYQETQYF. The CDR3 bases are TGCGCCAGCAGCTACTTCCCCAGCGGGAGGGCCTACCAAGAGACCCAGTACTTC. The full variable domain, in which reference TRBV5-1 and TRBJ2-5 provide the parts outside the CDR3, is KAGVTQTPRYLIKTRGQQVTLSCSPISGHRSVSWYQQTPGQGLQFLFEYFSETQRNKGNFPGRFSGRQFSNSRSEMNVSTLELGDSALYLCASSYFPSGRAYQETQYFGPGTRLLVL.

The chain couples TRBV2 to TRBJ2-1; D is possibly TRBD1 or TRBD2 (7 bases each). The CDR3 is 15 amino acids. The ends were cut back, 11 bases at V and 4 bases at J, with 21 bases in the middle. The germline V gene encodes CDR1 SNHLY and CDR2 FYNNEI. The CDR3 DNA is TGTGCCGAAAAAGCGGGGAGGGGGCCTTACAATGAGCAGTTCTTC. Translated, it gives CAEKAGRGPYNEQFF.

The chain employs TRBV5-4 and TRBJ2-1; 7 nucleotides line up with TRBD2. The junction had 15 bases not matched to a gene; V was cut back by 2 bases and J by 7 bases. Germline V gene sequence: CDR1 SGHNT, CDR2 YYREEE (reference sequence). The CDR3 contains 17 residues. The CDR3 is CASSFPRAGVEPNEQFF. CDR3 coding DNA: TGTGCCAGCAGCTTTCCTAGGGCGGGAGTTGAACCGAATGAGCAGTTCTTC.

This clone occurred a few times. The J gene is TRBJ1-1, the V gene TRBV10-3, with 7 bases that match TRBD1. Germline CDR1 and CDR2: ENHRY and SYGVKD. The trim removed 10 bases at V and 3 bases at J, leaving 5 bases unmatched. The CDR3 totals 12 residues. CDR3 amino acids: CATGDRDTEAFF. The CDR3 nucleotides are TGTGCCACCGGGGACAGAGACACTGAAGCTTTCTTT.

The chain joins TRBV2 to TRBJ1-4, with a possible D match to TRBD1 (5 bases). CDR3 length: 15 amino acids. The V end was cut by 1 base, the J end by 7 bases, with 13 bases between. Germline values: CDR1 SNHLY, CDR2 FYNNEI. CDR3 DNA: TGTGCCAGCAGTGAAGGTTTTTCGACAGTTGAAAAACTGTTTTTT. Encoded protein: CASSEGFSTVEKLFF.

Concerning this clone itself: One end of the junction fails to match germline, which may point to a read error. V is TRBV28 and J is TRBJ2-7, with 15 bases aligning to TRBD2. CDR1 is MDHEN, CDR2 SYDVKM, per germline. The CDR3 length is 17 residues. CDR3: CASSPLGVGLAGGNCHF. Here the CDR3 DNA reads TGTGCCAGCAGCCCCCTTGGAGTCGGACTAGCGGGAGGGAACTGCCATTTC.

V is TRBV7-2 and J is TRBJ2-5; TRBD2 aligns across 7 bases. The CDR3 extends over 14 amino acids. CDR1 is SGHTA and CDR2 is FQGNSA in the germline V gene. Trimming took 2 bases from V and 5 from J; bases not matched to a gene: 5. This chain's CDR3 is CASSLSLAEETQYF. The CDR3 coding sequence is TGTGCCAGCAGCTTAAGTCTAGCGGAGGAGACCCAGTACTTC.